This T cell receptor beta chain is from a study of cytomegalovirus exposure and HLA in healthy donors. Findings of the study overall: In vitro data verified a few CMV-associated chains as specific for CMV antigens. Accurate HLA-A and HLA-B prediction from TCR beta sequences was reported for most subjects. Earlier analysis found most TCR beta V segments productive about 87% or about 30% of the time.

This clone showed up just a few times. Its antigen is currently unknown. The primer mix had 60 Vbeta and 13 Jbeta primers. Clones were sequenced by immunoSEQ multiplex PCR, and TCRdb holds only the in-frame ones, with some missing. In the table there are fewer than 200,000 clones, around nine tenths of which are singletons. The V and J ends lost 5 bases and 0 bases, in that order; junction bases with no gene match: 7. CDR1 is SEHNR and CDR2 is FQNEAQ in the germline V gene (reference sequence). This CDR3 comprises 17 residues. J is TRBJ2-6 and V is TRBV7-9, with TRBD1 matching 7 bases. The sample comprised PBMCs. This TCR was sampled from a woman under 40 in good health and CMV-seronegative. The CDR3 spells CASSEGTAISGANVLTF. DNA of the CDR3: TGTGCCAGCAGCGAAGGGACAGCAATCTCTGGGGCCAACGTCCTGACTTTC.